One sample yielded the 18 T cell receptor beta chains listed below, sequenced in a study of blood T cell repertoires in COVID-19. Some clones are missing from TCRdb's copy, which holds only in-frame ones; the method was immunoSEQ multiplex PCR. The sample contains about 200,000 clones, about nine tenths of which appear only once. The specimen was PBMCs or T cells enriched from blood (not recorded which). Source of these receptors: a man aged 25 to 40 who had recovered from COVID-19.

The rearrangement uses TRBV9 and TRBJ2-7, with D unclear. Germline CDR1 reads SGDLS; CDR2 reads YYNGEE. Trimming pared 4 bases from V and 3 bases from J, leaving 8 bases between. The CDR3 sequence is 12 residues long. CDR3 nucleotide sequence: TGTGCCAGCAGCTCTCGGAGCTACGAGCAGTACTTC. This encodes CASSSRSYEQYF.

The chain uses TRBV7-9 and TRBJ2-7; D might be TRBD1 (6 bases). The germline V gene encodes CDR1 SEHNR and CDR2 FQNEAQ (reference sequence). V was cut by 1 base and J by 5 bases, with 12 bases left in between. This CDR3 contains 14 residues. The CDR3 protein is CASSLEQGLNEQYF. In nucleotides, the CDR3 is TGTGCCAGCAGCTTAGAACAGGGTCTAAACGAGCAGTACTTC. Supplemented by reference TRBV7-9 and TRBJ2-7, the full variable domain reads DTGVSQNPRHKITKRGQNVTFRCDPISEHNRLYWYRQTLGQGPEFLTYFQNEAQLEKSRLLSDRFSAERPKGSFSTLEIQRTEQGDSAMYLCASSLEQGLNEQYFGPGTRLTVT.

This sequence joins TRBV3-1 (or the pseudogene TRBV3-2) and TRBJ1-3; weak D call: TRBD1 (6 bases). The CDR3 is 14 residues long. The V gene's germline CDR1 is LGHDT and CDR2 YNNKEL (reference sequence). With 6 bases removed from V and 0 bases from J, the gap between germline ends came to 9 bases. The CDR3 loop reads CASSPRGSGNTIYF. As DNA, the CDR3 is TGTGCCAGCAGTCCCAGGGGCTCTGGAAACACCATATATTTT.

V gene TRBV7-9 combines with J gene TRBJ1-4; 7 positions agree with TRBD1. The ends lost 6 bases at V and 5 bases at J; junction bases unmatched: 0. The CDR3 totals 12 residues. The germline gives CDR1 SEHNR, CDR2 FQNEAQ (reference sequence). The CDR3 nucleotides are TGTGCCAGCAGACAGGGGAATGAAAAACTGTTTTTT. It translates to CASRQGNEKLFF.

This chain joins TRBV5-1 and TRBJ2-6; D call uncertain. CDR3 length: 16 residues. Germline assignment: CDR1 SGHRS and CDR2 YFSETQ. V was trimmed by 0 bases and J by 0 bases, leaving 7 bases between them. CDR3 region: CASSLDSLSGANVLTF. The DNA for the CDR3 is TGCGCCAGCAGCTTGGATTCTCTCTCTGGGGCCAACGTCCTGACTTTC.

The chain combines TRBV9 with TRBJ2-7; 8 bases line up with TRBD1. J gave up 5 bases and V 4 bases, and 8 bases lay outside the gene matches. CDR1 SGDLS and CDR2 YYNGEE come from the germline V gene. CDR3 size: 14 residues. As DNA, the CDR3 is TGTGCCAGCAGCTCAACAGGGGGAGGCCACGAGCAGTACTTC. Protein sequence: CASSSTGGGHEQYF.

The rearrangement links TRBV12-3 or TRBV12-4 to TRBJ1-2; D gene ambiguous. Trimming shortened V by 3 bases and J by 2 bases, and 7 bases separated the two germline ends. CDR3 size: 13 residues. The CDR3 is CASSFGPNYGYTF. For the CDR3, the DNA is TGTGCCAGCAGTTTCGGTCCGAACTATGGCTACACCTTC.

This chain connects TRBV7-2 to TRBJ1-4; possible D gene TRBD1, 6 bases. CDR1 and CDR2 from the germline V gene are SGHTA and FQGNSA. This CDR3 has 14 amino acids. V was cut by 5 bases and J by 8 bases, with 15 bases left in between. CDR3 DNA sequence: TGTGCCAGCAGCCCACAGGGAAATTACGAAAAACTGTTTTTT. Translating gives CASSPQGNYEKLFF.

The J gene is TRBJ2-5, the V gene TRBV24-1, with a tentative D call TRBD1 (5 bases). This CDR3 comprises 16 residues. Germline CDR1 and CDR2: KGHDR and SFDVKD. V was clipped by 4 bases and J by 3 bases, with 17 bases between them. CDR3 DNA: TGTGCCACCAGTGACCCAAGTGGGCAGGGCAAAGAGACCCAGTACTTC. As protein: CATSDPSGQGKETQYF.

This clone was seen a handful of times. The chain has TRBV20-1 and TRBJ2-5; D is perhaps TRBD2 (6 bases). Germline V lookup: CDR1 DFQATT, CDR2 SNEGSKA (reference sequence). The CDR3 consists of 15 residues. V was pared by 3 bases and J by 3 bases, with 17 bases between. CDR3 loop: CSASTVGGMKETQYF. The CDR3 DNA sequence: TGCAGTGCTAGTACGGTGGGCGGGATGAAAGAGACCCAGTACTTC.

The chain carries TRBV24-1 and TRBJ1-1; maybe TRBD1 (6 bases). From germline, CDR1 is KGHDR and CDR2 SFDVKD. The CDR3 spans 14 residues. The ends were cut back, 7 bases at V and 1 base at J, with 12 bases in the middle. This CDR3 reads CATREKGGNTEAFF. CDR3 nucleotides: TGTGCCACCAGGGAAAAAGGGGGGAACACTGAAGCTTTCTTT.

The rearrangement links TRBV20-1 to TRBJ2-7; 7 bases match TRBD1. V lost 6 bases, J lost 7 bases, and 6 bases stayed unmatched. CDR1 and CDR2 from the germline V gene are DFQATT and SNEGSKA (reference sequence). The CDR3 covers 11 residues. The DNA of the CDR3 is TGCAGTGCAAGCACAGGGGTAGAGCAGTACTTC. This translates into CSASTGVEQYF.

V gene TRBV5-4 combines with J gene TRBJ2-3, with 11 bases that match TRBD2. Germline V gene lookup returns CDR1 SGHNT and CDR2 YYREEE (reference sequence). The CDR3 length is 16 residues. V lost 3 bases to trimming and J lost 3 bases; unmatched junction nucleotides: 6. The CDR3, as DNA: TGTGCCAGCAGCTCGGCTCTAGCGGGAGGAACAGATACGCAGTATTTT. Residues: CASSSALAGGTDTQYF.

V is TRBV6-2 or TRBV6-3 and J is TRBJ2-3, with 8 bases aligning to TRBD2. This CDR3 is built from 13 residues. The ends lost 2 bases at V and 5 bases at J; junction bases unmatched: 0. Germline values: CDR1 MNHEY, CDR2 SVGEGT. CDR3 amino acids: CASSYTSGDTQYF. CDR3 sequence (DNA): TGTGCCAGCAGTTACACTAGCGGAGATACGCAGTATTTT.

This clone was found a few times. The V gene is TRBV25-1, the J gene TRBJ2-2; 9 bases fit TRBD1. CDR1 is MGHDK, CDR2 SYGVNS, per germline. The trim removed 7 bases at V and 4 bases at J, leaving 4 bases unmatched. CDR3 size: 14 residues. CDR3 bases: TGTGCCAGCACTTGGGACAGGGCCACCGGGGAGCTGTTTTTT. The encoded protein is CASTWDRATGELFF. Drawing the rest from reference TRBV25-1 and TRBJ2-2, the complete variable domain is EADIYQTPRYLVIGTGKKITLECSQTMGHDKMYWYQQDPGMELHLIHYSYGVNSTEKGDLSSESTVSRIRTEHFPLTLESARPSHTSQYLCASTWDRATGELFFGEGSRLTVL.

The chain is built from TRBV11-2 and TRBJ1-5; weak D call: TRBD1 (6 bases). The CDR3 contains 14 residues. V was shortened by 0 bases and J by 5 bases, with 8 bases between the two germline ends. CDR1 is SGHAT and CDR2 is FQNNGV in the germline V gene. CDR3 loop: CASSLDPGDQPQHF. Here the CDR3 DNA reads TGTGCCAGCAGCTTAGACCCAGGGGATCAGCCCCAGCATTTT.

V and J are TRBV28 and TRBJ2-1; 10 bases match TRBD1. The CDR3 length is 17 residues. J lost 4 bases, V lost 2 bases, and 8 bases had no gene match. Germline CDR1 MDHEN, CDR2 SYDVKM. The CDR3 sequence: CASSLGPRDRGYNEQFF. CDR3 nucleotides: TGTGCCAGCAGTTTAGGACCCCGGGACAGGGGATACAATGAGCAGTTCTTC.

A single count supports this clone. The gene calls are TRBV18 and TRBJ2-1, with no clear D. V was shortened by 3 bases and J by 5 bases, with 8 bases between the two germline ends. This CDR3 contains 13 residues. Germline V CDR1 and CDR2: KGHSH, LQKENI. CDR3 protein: CASSPWRNNEQFF. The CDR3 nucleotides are TGTGCCAGCTCACCTTGGAGAAACAATGAGCAGTTCTTC. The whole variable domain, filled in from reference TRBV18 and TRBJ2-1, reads NAGVMQNPRHLVRRRGQEARLRCSPMKGHSHVYWYRQLPEEGLKFMVYLQKENIIDESGMPKERFSAEFPKEGPSILRIQQVVRGDSAAYFCASSPWRNNEQFFGPGTRLTVL.